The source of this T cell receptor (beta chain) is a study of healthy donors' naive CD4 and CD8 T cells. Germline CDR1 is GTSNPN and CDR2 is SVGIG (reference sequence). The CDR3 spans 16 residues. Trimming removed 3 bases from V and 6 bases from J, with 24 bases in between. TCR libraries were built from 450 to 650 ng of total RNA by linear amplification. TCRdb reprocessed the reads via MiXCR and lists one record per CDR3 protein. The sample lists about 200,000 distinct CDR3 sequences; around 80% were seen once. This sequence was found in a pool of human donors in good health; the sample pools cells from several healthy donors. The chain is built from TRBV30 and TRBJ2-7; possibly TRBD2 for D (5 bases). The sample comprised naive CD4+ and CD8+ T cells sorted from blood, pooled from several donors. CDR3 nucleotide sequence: TGTGCCTGGAGCGAAGTTGGCTCGAGGGTACTGGGCGAGCAGTACTTC. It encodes CAWSEVGSRVLGEQYF.